This T cell receptor beta chain appears in the sequencing data of a study of blood T cell repertoires in COVID-19. The overall study: The United States, Italy and Spain provided the acute and convalescent COVID-19 samples.

The germline V gene has CDR1 SGHTS and CDR2 YDEGEE. The CDR3 is 14 amino acids. After removal of 3 bases from V and 5 bases from J, the junction contained 6 bases not matched to a gene. Source study methods: For nucleated cells, counts were estimated from reference gene primer amplification. Method: immunoSEQ multiplex PCR; TCRdb's copy keeps in-frame clones and lacks some. V and J calls and clone size are copied from that table; D and trimming were computed from the DNA. This sample carries under 250,000 clones, around 89% of them seen once, and the ten largest clones take around 6.5%. Specimen: peripheral blood. This TCR derives from a woman aged 25 to 39 with COVID-19, enrolled during active disease. The chain carries TRBV5-8 and TRBJ2-7; 9 nucleotides match TRBD1. The CDR3 DNA is TGTGCCAGCAGCTGGGGACAGGGCAGCGACGAGCAGTACGTC. It encodes CASSWGQGSDEQYV.